This TCR beta chain was recovered during a study of beta chain features in type 1 diabetes. Whole-study context: Age and gender were similar between patients and healthy donors, as were cell yields.

There are 11 residues in the CDR3. The germline V gene encodes CDR1 SGHNT and CDR2 YENEEA. V was trimmed by 6 bases and J by 7 bases, leaving 6 bases between them. General observations from the study: A potential PCR bias toward shorter templates would be equal in patient and control samples.

With regard to this clone: As yet, its antigen is unknown.

Expressed TCRB transcripts were sequenced because the isolated RNA had all been reverse transcribed beforehand. Profiled with immunoSEQ multiplex PCR; TCRdb holds only in-frame clones, not every one. The table shows under 300,000 clones, with 8% occurring only once. Every participating donor gave one draw, a heparinised blood sample averaging about 120 mL. Using CD45RO/CCR7/CD25/CD127/CD95/CD27, CD4+ naive, central memory, regulatory and stem cell-like memory cells were sorted. This rearrangement joins TRBV11-3 to TRBJ2-2; D not certain. Sequencing was carried out using central memory CD4+ T cells from blood. This clonotype originated in a woman aged 18-30 years in good health. The DNA for the CDR3 is TGTGCCAGCAGGACCAACGGGGAGCTGTTTTTT. Its translation is CASRTNGELFF. The full variable domain, rest sourced from reference TRBV11-3 and TRBJ2-2, is EAGVVQSPRYKIIEKKQPVAFWCNPISGHNTLYWYLQNLGQGPELLIRYENEEAVDDSQLPKDRFSAERLKGVDSTLKIQPAELGDSAVYLCASRTNGELFFGEGSRLTVL.